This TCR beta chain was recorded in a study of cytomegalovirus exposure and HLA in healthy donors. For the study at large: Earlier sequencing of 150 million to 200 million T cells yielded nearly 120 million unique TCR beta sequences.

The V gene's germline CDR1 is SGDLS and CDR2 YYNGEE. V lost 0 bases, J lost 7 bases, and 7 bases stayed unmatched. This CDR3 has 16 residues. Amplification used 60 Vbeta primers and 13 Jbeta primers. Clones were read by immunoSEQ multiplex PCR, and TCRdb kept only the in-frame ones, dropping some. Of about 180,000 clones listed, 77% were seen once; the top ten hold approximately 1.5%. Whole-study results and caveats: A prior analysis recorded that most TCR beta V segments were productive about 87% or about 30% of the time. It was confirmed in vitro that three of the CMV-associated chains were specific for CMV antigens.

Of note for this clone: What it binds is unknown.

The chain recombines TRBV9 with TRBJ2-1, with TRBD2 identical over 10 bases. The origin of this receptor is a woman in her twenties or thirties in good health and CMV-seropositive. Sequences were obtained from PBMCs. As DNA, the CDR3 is TGTGCCAGCAGCGTAGATCTAGCGGGAGAATCTAATGAGCAGTTCTTC. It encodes CASSVDLAGESNEQFF.